One and the same sample provided the 30 T cell receptor beta chains below, sequenced in a study of T cell repertoires in cytomegalovirus infection (dated by TCRdb to between 2018 and 2021). Sequencing used an Illumina HiSeq 1500. In-frame beta chains were kept once TCRdb had trimmed the public reads at Q25 with fastp and called clones with MiXCR. Rows with a matching CDR3 protein are joined into one entry that keeps the most common DNA and genes. The sample yields approximately 250,000 distinct CDR3 sequences; roughly an eighth were counted once. The top ten clonotypes cover 1.6% of the sample. Sequenced material: PBMCs. The source of these receptors is a human donor in good health (CMV status not recorded). Some clones in this sample may be carry-over from other donors' samples.

V and J are TRBV28 and TRBJ1-4, with no clear D. V shed 10 bases and J shed 6 bases, with 18 bases lying between them. Germline V lookup: CDR1 MDHEN, CDR2 SYDVKM. The CDR3 has 14 residues. The CDR3 loop reads CATRAGLSHEKLFF. The CDR3 coding sequence is TGTGCCACGCGAGCGGGATTATCTCATGAAAAACTGTTTTTT.

This clonotype was seen many times. The chain is built from TRBV6-6 and TRBJ2-7; TRBD1 aligns across 8 bases. CDR1 and CDR2 from the germline V gene are MNHNY and SVGAGI (reference sequence). Trimming removed 4 bases from V and 6 bases from J; junction bases left unmatched: 5. The CDR3 spans 13 residues. The CDR3 loop reads CASSFPDRAEQYF. For the CDR3, the DNA is TGTGCCAGCAGTTTCCCGGACAGGGCCGAGCAGTACTTC.

This clonotype was counted at least ten times. The rearrangement uses TRBV7-2 and TRBJ1-6; D is uncertain. Trimming pared 1 base from V and 8 bases from J, leaving 12 bases between. The germline gives CDR1 SGHTA, CDR2 FQGNSA. The CDR3 sequence is 15 residues long. DNA for the CDR3: TGTGCCAGCAGCTTAGACGTCAGCGAATATTCACCCCTCCACTTT. As protein: CASSLDVSEYSPLHF. Drawing the rest from reference TRBV7-2 and TRBJ1-6, the complete variable domain is GAGVSQSPSNKVTEKGKDVELRCDPISGHTALYWYRQSLGQGLEFLIYFQGNSAPDKSGLPSDRFSAERTGGSVSTLTIQRTQQEDSAVYLCASSLDVSEYSPLHFGNGTRLTVT.

The sample holds a few counts of this clonotype. The chain links TRBV19 to TRBJ1-3; 8 positions match TRBD1. CDR3 length: 16 amino acids. In germline, CDR1 is LNHDA, CDR2 SQIVND (reference sequence). Germline trimming cut 8 bases from V and 4 bases from J; bases unmatched to any gene: 13. CDR3 protein: CASHPGTGPSGNTIYF. In nucleotides, the CDR3 is TGTGCCAGTCATCCCGGGACAGGTCCCTCCGGAAACACCATATATTTT. The whole variable domain, remainder taken from reference TRBV19 and TRBJ1-3, is DGGITQSPKYLFRKEGQNVTLSCEQNLNHDAMYWYRQDPGQGLRLIYYSQIVNDFQKGDIAEGYSVSREKKESFPLTVTSAQKNPTAFYLCASHPGTGPSGNTIYFGEGSWLTVV.

The chain has TRBV19 and TRBJ1-2; D possibly corresponds to TRBD1 (6 bases). This CDR3 is built from 13 residues. V was trimmed by 3 bases and J by 4 bases, leaving 9 bases between them. Per germline, CDR1 LNHDA and CDR2 SQIVND (reference sequence). In nucleotides, the CDR3 is TGTGCCAGTAGTATCCAGGGGAGCTATGGCTACACCTTC. This gives the protein CASSIQGSYGYTF.

The rearrangement uses TRBV7-6 and TRBJ2-7; TRBD2 matches 7 bases. After removal of 1 base from V and 5 bases from J, the junction contained 8 bases not matched to a gene. This CDR3 has 15 residues. Per germline, CDR1 SGHVS and CDR2 FNYEAQ. The CDR3 loop is CASSLEVGGLDEQYF. The DNA of the CDR3 is TGTGCCAGCAGCTTAGAGGTGGGAGGGCTCGACGAGCAGTACTTC.

This clonotype was found many times. This chain's CDR3 is CASVSGDGETQYF. The CDR3, as DNA: TGTGCCAGCGTTAGCGGGGATGGAGAGACCCAGTACTTC. This chain links TRBV28 with TRBJ2-5, with 8 bases aligning to TRBD2. V lost 8 bases to trimming and J lost 4 bases; unmatched junction nucleotides: 6. This CDR3 has 13 residues. The germline V gene encodes CDR1 MDHEN and CDR2 SYDVKM.

This clonotype was picked up many times. This rearrangement joins TRBV7-2 to TRBJ1-2; no clear D. The V gene lost 0 bases and the J gene lost 4 bases, with 12 bases spanning the gap. Looked up from germline, CDR1 is SGHTA and CDR2 is FQGNSA. This CDR3 region has 15 residues. The CDR3 DNA sequence: TGTGCCAGCAGCTTAGCGGGCGGCGCCTCCTATGGCTACACCTTC. Its protein product is CASSLAGGASYGYTF.

V usage is TRBV20-1 and J usage is TRBJ2-5; TRBD1 aligns across 8 bases. CDR3 length: 13 amino acids. The germline CDR1 and CDR2 sequences are DFQATT and SNEGSKA (reference sequence). J lost 1 base, V lost 5 bases, and 3 bases had no gene match. Written as DNA, the CDR3 is TGCAGTGCTGCCGGGACAGGCCAAGAGACCCAGTACTTC. Amino acids: CSAAGTGQETQYF.

The chain combines TRBV10-3 with TRBJ2-5, with D possibly matching TRBD1 (5 bases). Germline V gene lookup returns CDR1 ENHRY and CDR2 SYGVKD. CDR3 length equals 13 residues. Trimming pared 3 bases from V and 4 bases from J, leaving 9 bases between. CDR3 coding DNA: TGTGCCATCAGTGATGGGCAGGGAGAGACCCAGTACTTC. This sequence encodes CAISDGQGETQYF.

This clonotype showed up many times. The rearrangement joins TRBV11-1 to TRBJ2-3; D possibly matches TRBD1 or TRBD2 (6 bases each). This CDR3 has 14 amino acids. The germline CDR1 and CDR2 sequences are SGHAT and FQDESV (reference sequence). V shed 5 bases and J shed 2 bases, with 11 bases lying between them. The chain's CDR3 is CASSLGGTTDTQYF. CDR3 in DNA: TGTGCCAGCAGCCTGGGGGGCACCACAGATACGCAGTATTTT.

This clonotype was detected ten times or more. The chain employs TRBV7-2 and TRBJ2-2; the match to TRBD2 covers 9 bases. J was trimmed by 7 bases and V by 1 base; bases with no gene match: 7. The V gene's germline CDR1 is SGHTA and CDR2 FQGNSA. The CDR3 extends over 16 amino acids. CDR3 in DNA: TGTGCCAGCAGCTTAGTTCGGGGACTAGCTGGCGGGGAGCTGTTTTTT. Encoded protein: CASSLVRGLAGGELFF.

The rearrangement uses TRBV9 and TRBJ1-1, with a weak D call TRBD1 (5 bases). The CDR3 extends over 15 amino acids. Trimming cost V 4 bases and J 2 bases, with 15 bases left between them. Germline assignment: CDR1 SGDLS and CDR2 YYNGEE. CDR3 DNA sequence: TGTGCCAGCAGCCCCCGACAGAGAGCAAACACTGAAGCTTTCTTT. Protein sequence: CASSPRQRANTEAFF.

In this sample, this clonotype turned up a few times. The rearrangement uses TRBV25-1 and TRBJ2-5, with a weak D call TRBD1 (5 bases). This CDR3 spans 12 amino acids. The germline V gene encodes CDR1 MGHDK and CDR2 SYGVNS. Trimming took off 6 bases at V and 0 bases at J, with 5 bases between the two ends. The CDR3 here is CASRQDQETQYF. The CDR3 bases are TGTGCCAGCAGACAGGACCAAGAGACCCAGTACTTC.

The chain joins TRBV11-3 to TRBJ2-4; the D is unclear. Germline values: CDR1 SGHNT, CDR2 YENEEA. This CDR3 has 13 amino acids. V was shortened by 0 bases and J by 9 bases, with 9 bases between the two germline ends. The CDR3 loop reads CASSLDRGLIQYF. CDR3 bases: TGTGCCAGCAGCTTAGACAGAGGCCTCATTCAGTACTTC.

In this sample, this clonotype turned up a few times. This chain uses TRBV5-1 with TRBJ2-1, with D perhaps matching TRBD2 (6 bases). Trimming pared 0 bases from V and 5 bases from J, leaving 15 bases between. The germline V gene encodes CDR1 SGHRS and CDR2 YFSETQ. CDR3 size: 16 residues. The CDR3 protein is CASSLEGLAPNNEQFF. CDR3 DNA: TGCGCCAGCAGCTTGGAGGGGCTAGCGCCTAACAATGAGCAGTTCTTC.

This clonotype was counted ten times or more. V and J are TRBV27 and TRBJ1-3; TRBD1 aligns across 10 bases. Germline V CDR1 and CDR2: MNHEY, SMNVEV (reference sequence). The V and J ends lost 1 base and 2 bases, in that order; junction bases with no gene match: 2. CDR3 length equals 16 residues. CDR3: CASSLLGQGTGNTIYF. CDR3 sequence (DNA): TGTGCCAGCAGTTTATTGGGACAGGGGACTGGAAACACCATATATTTT.

This clonotype was counted at least ten times. The genes are TRBV7-2 and TRBJ2-1, with D perhaps TRBD1 (6 bases). V dropped 5 bases and J dropped 9 bases, with 14 bases sitting between them. The germline gives CDR1 SGHTA, CDR2 FQGNSA. CDR3 length: 13 residues. CDR3 protein: CASSPPRRGEQFF. DNA for the CDR3: TGTGCCAGCAGCCCGCCGCGCAGGGGTGAGCAGTTCTTC.

The chain recombines TRBV19 with TRBJ2-1; D is possibly TRBD1 or TRBD2 (6 bases each). Germline CDR1 LNHDA, CDR2 SQIVND (reference sequence). Trimming removed 10 bases from V and 6 bases from J, with 7 bases in between. CDR3 size: 10 residues. Here the CDR3 reads CATGANEQFF. In DNA, the CDR3 is TGTGCCACGGGGGCCAATGAGCAGTTCTTC.

V gene TRBV27 combines with J gene TRBJ1-1, with no clear D. The CDR3 is made up of 12 amino acids. Germline CDR1 reads MNHEY; CDR2 reads SMNVEV (reference sequence). V was cut by 8 bases and J by 11 bases, with 18 bases left in between. The CDR3 DNA reads as TGTGCCAGCGGGATCCCCGGCGGGGAGGCTTTCTTT. Translation gives CASGIPGGEAFF.

V is TRBV6-5 and J is TRBJ2-7; D not certain. V was trimmed by 4 bases and J by 5 bases, leaving 9 bases between them. CDR3 length equals 12 residues. Looked up from germline, CDR1 is MNHEY and CDR2 is SVGAGI. This chain's CDR3 is CASSFSRDEQYF. CDR3 coding DNA: TGTGCCAGCAGTTTTTCACGAGACGAGCAGTACTTC.

This clonotype showed up many times. This sequence joins TRBV19 and TRBJ1-6, with D uncertain. The CDR3 totals 17 residues. V was pared by 7 bases and J by 0 bases, with 16 bases between. Germline V gene lookup returns CDR1 LNHDA and CDR2 SQIVND (reference sequence). The CDR3 DNA sequence: TGTGCCAGTACCATAGGTCCAGGTTCCTCCTATAATTCACCCCTCCACTTT. This translates into CASTIGPGSSYNSPLHF.

This clonotype was found many times. CDR3 loop: CASSTRVWETQYF. The CDR3 bases are TGCGCCAGCAGCACTAGAGTGTGGGAGACCCAGTACTTC. This chain connects TRBV5-1 to TRBJ2-5; D is possibly TRBD2 (5 bases). CDR1 is SGHRS, CDR2 YFSETQ, per germline. With 4 bases removed from V and 5 bases from J, the gap between germline ends came to 12 bases. This CDR3 contains 13 residues.

The J gene is TRBJ1-1, the V gene TRBV29-1; D is unclear. CDR3 length equals 11 residues. V was trimmed by 8 bases and J by 12 bases, leaving 19 bases between them. The germline CDR1 and CDR2 sequences are SQVTM and ANQGSEA. The CDR3 protein is CSSGVGQQPFF. The CDR3 bases are TGCAGCTCCGGAGTTGGTCAGCAGCCTTTCTTT.

The table lists this clonotype with a few counts. The chain combines TRBV9 with TRBJ1-1; 9 nucleotides align to TRBD1. Germline V gene data show CDR1 as SGDLS and CDR2 as YYNGEE. The CDR3 runs to 15 residues. After removal of 2 bases from V and 6 bases from J, the junction contained 8 bases not matched to a gene. This CDR3 is CASSVGGQGRAEAFF. The DNA for the CDR3 is TGTGCCAGCAGCGTGGGGGGACAGGGACGCGCTGAAGCTTTCTTT. The full variable domain, with the rest looked up from reference TRBV9 and TRBJ1-1, is DSGVTQTPKHLITATGQRVTLRCSPRSGDLSVYWYQQSLDQGLQFLIQYYNGEERAKGNILERFSAQQFPDLHSELNLSSLELGDSALYFCASSVGGQGRAEAFFGQGTRLTVV.

This clonotype was seen ten or more times. The chain uses TRBV14 and TRBJ1-2; D remains ambiguous. Germline values: CDR1 SGHDN, CDR2 FVKESK. CDR3 size: 14 residues. The V gene lost 1 base and the J gene lost 4 bases, with 10 bases spanning the gap. CDR3 loop: CASSQVRAGYGYTF. CDR3 sequence (DNA): TGTGCCAGCAGCCAAGTTCGGGCGGGCTATGGCTACACCTTC.

Only a few counts were recorded for this clonotype. The chain couples TRBV10-2 to TRBJ2-1, with no clear D. With 3 bases removed from V and 6 bases from J, the gap between germline ends came to 15 bases. This CDR3 contains 15 residues. CDR1 is WSHSY and CDR2 is SAAADI in the germline V gene. In DNA form, the CDR3 reads TGCGCCAGCAGTGAACTGATCTCTCCGCTCAATGAGCAGTTCTTC. Amino acids: CASSELISPLNEQFF.

Many counts were recorded for this clonotype. V and J are TRBV5-1 and TRBJ1-2, with D perhaps TRBD1 (6 bases). The V end was cut by 4 bases, the J end by 0 bases, with 13 bases between. CDR3 length equals 15 residues. Germline V gene lookup returns CDR1 SGHRS and CDR2 YFSETQ. In nucleotides, the CDR3 is TGCGCCAGCAGCAGTTGGACAGACGCTAACTATGGCTACACCTTC. The encoded protein is CASSSWTDANYGYTF.

Many counts were recorded for this clonotype. The gene calls are TRBV11-3 and TRBJ2-1; 7 nucleotides line up with TRBD1. The CDR3 is 14 amino acids. V was clipped by 5 bases and J by 5 bases; unmatched bases: 6. Germline V gene data show CDR1 as SGHNT and CDR2 as YENEEA. DNA of the CDR3: TGTGCCAGCAGCCATCGACAGGGCGACAATGAGCAGTTCTTC. Protein: CASSHRQGDNEQFF.

The chain recombines TRBV7-3 with TRBJ1-1; 7 positions agree with TRBD1. Germline V gene data show CDR1 as SGHTA and CDR2 as FQGTGA. The V and J ends lost 5 bases and 1 base, in that order; junction bases with no gene match: 7. The CDR3 is 15 amino acids. This CDR3 is CASSPGGASNTEAFF. The CDR3 region has the DNA TGTGCCAGCAGCCCAGGGGGGGCATCGAACACTGAAGCTTTCTTT.